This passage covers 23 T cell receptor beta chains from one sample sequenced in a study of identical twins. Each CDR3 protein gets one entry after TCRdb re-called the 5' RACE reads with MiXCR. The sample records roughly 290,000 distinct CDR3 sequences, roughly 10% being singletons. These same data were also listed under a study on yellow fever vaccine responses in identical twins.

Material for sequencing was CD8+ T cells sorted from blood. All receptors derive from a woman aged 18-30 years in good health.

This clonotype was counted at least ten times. The CDR3: CASSFLAGTDTQYF. For the CDR3, the DNA is TGTGCCAGCAGCTTTCTAGCTGGCACAGATACGCAGTATTTT. This chain connects TRBV7-6 to TRBJ2-3; tentatively, D is TRBD2 (5 bases). CDR1 and CDR2 from the germline V gene are SGHVS and FNYEAQ. The V and J ends lost 3 bases and 1 base respectively, with 8 bases between them. There are 14 residues in the CDR3.

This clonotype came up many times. CDR3 in DNA: TGTGCCATCAGTGAGTCGGCGCAGGGGGCTTACGAGCAGTACTTC. Protein product: CAISESAQGAYEQYF. This rearrangement joins TRBV10-3 to TRBJ2-7; TRBD1 matches 8 bases. V lost 0 bases and J lost 4; bases outside the gene matches: 5. The CDR3 length is 15 residues. Looked up from germline, CDR1 is ENHRY and CDR2 is SYGVKD.

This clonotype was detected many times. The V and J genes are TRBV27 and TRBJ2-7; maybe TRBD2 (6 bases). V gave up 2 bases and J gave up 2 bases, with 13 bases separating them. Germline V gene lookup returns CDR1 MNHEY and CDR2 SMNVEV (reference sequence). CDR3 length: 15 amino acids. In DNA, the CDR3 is TGTGCCAGCAGTTTAGCGGGACTCTCCCCCTACGAGCAGTACTTC. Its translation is CASSLAGLSPYEQYF.

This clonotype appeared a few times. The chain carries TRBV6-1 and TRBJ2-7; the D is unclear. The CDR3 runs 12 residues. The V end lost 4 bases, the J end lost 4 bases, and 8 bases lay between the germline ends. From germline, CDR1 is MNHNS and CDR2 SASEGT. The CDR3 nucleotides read TGTGCCAGCAGTGGGTGGGATTACGAGCAGTACTTC. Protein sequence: CASSGWDYEQYF.

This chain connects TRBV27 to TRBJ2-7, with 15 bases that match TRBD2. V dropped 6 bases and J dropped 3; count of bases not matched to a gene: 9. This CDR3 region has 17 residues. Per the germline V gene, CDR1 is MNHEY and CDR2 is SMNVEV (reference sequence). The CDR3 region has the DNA TGTGCCAGCAGCTCGGGACTAGCGGGGGGCCGCAACTACGAGCAGTACTTC. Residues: CASSSGLAGGRNYEQYF.

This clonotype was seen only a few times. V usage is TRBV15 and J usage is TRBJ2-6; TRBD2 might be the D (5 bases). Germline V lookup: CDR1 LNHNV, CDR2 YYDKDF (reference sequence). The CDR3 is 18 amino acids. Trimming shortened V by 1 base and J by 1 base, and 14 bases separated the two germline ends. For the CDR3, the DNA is TGTGCCACCAGCAGAGGGGCGGGCCTATTTTCTGGGGCCAACGTCCTGACTTTC. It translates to CATSRGAGLFSGANVLTF.

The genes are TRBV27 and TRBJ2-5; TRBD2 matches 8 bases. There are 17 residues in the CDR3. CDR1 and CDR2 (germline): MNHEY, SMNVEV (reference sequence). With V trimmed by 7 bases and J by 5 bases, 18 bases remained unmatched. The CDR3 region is CASKEWSGGPTGETQYF. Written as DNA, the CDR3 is TGTGCCAGCAAGGAGTGGTCGGGAGGGCCGACTGGTGAGACCCAGTACTTC.

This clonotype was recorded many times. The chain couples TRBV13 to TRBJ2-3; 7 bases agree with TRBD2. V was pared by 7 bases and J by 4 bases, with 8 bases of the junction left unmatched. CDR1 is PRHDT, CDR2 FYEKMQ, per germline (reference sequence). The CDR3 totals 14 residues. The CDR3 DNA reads TGTGCCAGCACTTACAACGGGGGGTCAGATACGCAGTATTTT. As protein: CASTYNGGSDTQYF.

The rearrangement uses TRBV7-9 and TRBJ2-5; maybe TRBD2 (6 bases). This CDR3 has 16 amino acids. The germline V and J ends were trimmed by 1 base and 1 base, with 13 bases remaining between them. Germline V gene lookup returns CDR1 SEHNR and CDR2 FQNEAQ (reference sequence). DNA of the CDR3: TGTGCCAGCAGCTTAGGGTCGGAGGGCCTCCAAGAGACCCAGTACTTC. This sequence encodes CASSLGSEGLQETQYF.

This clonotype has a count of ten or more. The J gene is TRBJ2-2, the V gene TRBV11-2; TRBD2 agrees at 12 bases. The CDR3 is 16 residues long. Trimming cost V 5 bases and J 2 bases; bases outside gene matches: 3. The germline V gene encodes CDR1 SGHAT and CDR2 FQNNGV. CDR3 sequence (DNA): TGTGCCAGCAGCGAGACTAGCGGGAGAAACACCGGGGAGCTGTTTTTT. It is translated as CASSETSGRNTGELFF. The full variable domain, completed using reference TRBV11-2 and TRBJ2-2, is EAGVAQSPRYKIIEKRQSVAFWCNPISGHATLYWYQQILGQGPKLLIQFQNNGVVDDSQLPKDRFSAERLKGVDSTLKIQPAKLEDSAVYLCASSETSGRNTGELFFGEGSRLTVL.

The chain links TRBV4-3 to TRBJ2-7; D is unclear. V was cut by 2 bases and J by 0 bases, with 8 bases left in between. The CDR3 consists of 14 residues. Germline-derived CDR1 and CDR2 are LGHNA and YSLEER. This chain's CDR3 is CASSQSGNSYEQYF. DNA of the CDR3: TGCGCCAGCAGCCAATCCGGTAACTCCTACGAGCAGTACTTC.

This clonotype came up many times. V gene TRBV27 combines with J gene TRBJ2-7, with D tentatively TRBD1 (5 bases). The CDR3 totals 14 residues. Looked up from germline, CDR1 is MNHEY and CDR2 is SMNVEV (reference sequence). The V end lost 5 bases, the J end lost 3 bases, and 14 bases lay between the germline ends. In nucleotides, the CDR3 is TGTGCCAGCAGTCCCAGGGAAGAATGCTACGAGCAGTACTTC. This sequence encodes CASSPREECYEQYF.

In DNA form, the CDR3 reads TGTGCCAGCAGTCAAGGACTAGCGACCCCGCGCAATGAGCAGTTCTTC. Translated, it gives CASSQGLATPRNEQFF. The chain links TRBV6-4 to TRBJ2-1; 9 nucleotides match TRBD2. J gave up 6 bases and V 5 bases, and 11 bases lay outside the gene matches. Germline V gives CDR1 MRHNA, CDR2 SNTAGT. The CDR3 consists of 16 residues.

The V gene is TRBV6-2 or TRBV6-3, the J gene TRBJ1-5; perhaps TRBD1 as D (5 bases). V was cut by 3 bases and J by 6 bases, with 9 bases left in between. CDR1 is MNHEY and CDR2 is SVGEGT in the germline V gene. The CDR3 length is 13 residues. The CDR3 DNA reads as TGTGCCAGCAGTTATGGGGGTTGTCAGCCCCAGCATTTT. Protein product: CASSYGGCQPQHF.

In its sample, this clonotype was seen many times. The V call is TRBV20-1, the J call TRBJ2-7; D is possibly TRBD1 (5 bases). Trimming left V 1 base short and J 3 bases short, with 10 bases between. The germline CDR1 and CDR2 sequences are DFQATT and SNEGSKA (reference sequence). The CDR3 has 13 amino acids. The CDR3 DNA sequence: TGCAGTGCTAGAGGGGTAGGGGTCTACGAGCAGTACTTC. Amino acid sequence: CSARGVGVYEQYF.

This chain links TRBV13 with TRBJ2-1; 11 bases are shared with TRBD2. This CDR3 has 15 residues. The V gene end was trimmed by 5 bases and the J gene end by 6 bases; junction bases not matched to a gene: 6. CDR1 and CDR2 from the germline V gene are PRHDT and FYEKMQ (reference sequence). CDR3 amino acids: CASSPPSGRSNEQFF. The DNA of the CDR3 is TGTGCCAGCAGCCCACCTAGCGGGAGGAGCAATGAGCAGTTCTTC.

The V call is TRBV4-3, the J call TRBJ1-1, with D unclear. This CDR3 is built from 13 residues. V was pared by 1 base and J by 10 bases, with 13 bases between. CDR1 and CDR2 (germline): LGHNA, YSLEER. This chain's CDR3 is CASSQGSSSGAFF. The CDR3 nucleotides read TGCGCCAGCAGCCAAGGTTCCTCAAGCGGAGCTTTCTTT.

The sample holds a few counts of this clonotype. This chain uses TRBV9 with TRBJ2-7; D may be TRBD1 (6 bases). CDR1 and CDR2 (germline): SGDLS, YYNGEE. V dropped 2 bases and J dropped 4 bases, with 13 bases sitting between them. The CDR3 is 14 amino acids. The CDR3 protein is CASSVGGLEYEQYF. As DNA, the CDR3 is TGTGCCAGCAGCGTTGGGGGCCTCGAGTACGAGCAGTACTTC.

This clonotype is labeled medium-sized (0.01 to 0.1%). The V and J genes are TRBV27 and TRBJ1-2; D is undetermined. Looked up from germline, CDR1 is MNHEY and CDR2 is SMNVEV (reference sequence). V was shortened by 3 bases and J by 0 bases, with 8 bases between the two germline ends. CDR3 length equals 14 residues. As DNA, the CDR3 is TGTGCCAGCAGTTTTGGGCCTTCTAACTATGGCTACACCTTC. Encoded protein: CASSFGPSNYGYTF.

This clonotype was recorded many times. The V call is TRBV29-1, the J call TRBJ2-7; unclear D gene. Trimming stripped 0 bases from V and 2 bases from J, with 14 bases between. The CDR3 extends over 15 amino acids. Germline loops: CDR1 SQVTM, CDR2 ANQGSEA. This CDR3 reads CSVEEPNTNTYEQYF. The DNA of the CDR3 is TGCAGCGTTGAAGAGCCGAACACAAATACCTACGAGCAGTACTTC.

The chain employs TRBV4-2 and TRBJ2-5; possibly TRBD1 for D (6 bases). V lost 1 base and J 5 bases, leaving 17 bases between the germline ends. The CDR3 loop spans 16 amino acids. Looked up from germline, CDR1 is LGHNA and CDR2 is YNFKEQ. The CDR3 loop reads CASSQVRDISGETQYF. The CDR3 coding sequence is TGTGCCAGCAGCCAAGTCCGGGACATCTCGGGGGAGACCCAGTACTTC.

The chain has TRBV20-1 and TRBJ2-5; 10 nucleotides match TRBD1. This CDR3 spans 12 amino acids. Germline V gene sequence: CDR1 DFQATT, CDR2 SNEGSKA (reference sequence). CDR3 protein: CSGQGEGETQYF. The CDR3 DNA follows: TGCAGCGGACAGGGGGAGGGAGAGACCCAGTACTTC.

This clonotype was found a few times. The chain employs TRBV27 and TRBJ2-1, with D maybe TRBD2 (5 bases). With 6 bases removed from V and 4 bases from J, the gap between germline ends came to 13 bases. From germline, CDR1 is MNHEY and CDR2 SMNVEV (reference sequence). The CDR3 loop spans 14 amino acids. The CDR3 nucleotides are TGTGCCAGCAGCCCGGTGGCGGGTTACAATGAGCAGTTCTTC. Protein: CASSPVAGYNEQFF.